Given below is one TCR beta chain in context. There are 15 residues in the CDR3. V lost 3 bases and J lost 6, with 14 bases in between. Germline CDR1 KGHSH, CDR2 LQKENI. The entry originates in a study of blood T cell repertoires in COVID-19. Study overall: Material from acute and convalescent COVID-19 was sourced from the United States, Italy and Spain. From T cells, B-cell-depleted T cells, or PBMCs came the material, which was cDNA or gDNA.

Original methodology: Using reference gene primer amplification, nucleated cell counts were estimated. Here immunoSEQ multiplex PCR was the method, and the copy in TCRdb shows in-frame clones only, minus some. D and trimming were read from the DNA, whereas the V and J calls and clone size are those reported in that table. This repertoire shows approximately 76,000 clones, around nine tenths found once; its top ten account for about an eighth. The sequence was obtained from a woman in her fifties or sixties with acute or convalescent COVID-19. The sample was peripheral blood. This chain joins TRBV18 and TRBJ1-4; TRBD1 might be the D (5 bases). In nucleotides, the CDR3 is TGTGCCAGCTCACCTACTGACCTCAGGGATGAAAAACTGTTTTTT. It specifies CASSPTDLRDEKLFF. Full variable domain (missing parts from reference TRBV18 and TRBJ1-4): NAGVMQNPRHLVRRRGQEARLRCSPMKGHSHVYWYRQLPEEGLKFMVYLQKENIIDESGMPKERFSAEFPKEGPSILRIQQVVRGDSAAYFCASSPTDLRDEKLFFGSGTQLSVL.